The present T cell receptor beta chain was sequenced within a study of CD8+CD57+ T cells in acquired aplastic anemia. As for the study in general: Average DNA yield from sorted CD4+ and CD8+ cells was around 3 ug. Whole-study findings and limits: Patients and controls turned out to have around 29 CD8+ CDR3 sequences in common.

Investigators profiled TCR beta VDJ and CDR3 from genomic DNA template. Each CDR3 protein gets one entry after TCRdb re-called the reads with MiXCR. The profile shows around 430,000 distinct CDR3 sequences, under 40% of them singletons. Trimming left V 6 bases short and J 2 bases short, with 9 bases between. CDR1 SQVTM and CDR2 ANQGSEA come from the germline V gene. There are 12 residues in the CDR3. Selection for sequencing was limited to patients who had shown CD8+CD57+ cell expansion by flow cytometry. Ten or more counts support this clonotype. Its antigen is undetermined. The rearrangement joins TRBV29-1 to TRBJ2-3; tentative D call: TRBD1 (5 bases). This sequence originates from a human donor with aplastic anemia. Specimen: sorted CD4+, CD8+, or CD8+CD57+ T cells (not recorded which) from PBMCs. The CDR3 nucleotides read TGCAGCGTCTTAGGGGCCACAGATACGCAGTATTTT. Its translation is CSVLGATDTQYF.